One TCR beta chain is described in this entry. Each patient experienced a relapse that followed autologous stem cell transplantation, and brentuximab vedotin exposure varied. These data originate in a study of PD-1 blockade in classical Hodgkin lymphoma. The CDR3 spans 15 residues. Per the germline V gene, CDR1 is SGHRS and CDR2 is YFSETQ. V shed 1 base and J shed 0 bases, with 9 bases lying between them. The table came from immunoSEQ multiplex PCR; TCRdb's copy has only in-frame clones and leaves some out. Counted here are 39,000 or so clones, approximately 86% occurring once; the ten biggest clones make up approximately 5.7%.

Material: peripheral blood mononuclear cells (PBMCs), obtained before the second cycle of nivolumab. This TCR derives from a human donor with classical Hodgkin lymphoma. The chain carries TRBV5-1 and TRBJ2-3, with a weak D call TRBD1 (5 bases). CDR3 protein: CASSLRGTSTDTQYF. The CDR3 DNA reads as TGCGCCAGCAGCTTGAGGGGAACCAGCACAGATACGCAGTATTTT. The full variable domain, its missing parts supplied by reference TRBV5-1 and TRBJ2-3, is KAGVTQTPRYLIKTRGQQVTLSCSPISGHRSVSWYQQTPGQGLQFLFEYFSETQRNKGNFPGRFSGRQFSNSRSEMNVSTLELGDSALYLCASSLRGTSTDTQYFGPGTRLTVL.